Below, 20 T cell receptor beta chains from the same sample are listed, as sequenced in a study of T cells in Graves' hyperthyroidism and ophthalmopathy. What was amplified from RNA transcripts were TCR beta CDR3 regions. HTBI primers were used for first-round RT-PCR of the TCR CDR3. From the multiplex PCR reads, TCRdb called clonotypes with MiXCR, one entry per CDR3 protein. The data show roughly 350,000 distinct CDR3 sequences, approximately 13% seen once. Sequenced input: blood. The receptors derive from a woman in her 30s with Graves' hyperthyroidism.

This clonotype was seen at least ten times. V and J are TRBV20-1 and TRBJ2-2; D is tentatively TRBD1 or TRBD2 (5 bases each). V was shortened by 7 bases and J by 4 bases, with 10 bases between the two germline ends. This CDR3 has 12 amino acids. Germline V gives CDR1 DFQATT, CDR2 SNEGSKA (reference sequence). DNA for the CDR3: TGCAGTGGACGGGACGTCACCGGGGAGCTGTTTTTT. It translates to CSGRDVTGELFF.

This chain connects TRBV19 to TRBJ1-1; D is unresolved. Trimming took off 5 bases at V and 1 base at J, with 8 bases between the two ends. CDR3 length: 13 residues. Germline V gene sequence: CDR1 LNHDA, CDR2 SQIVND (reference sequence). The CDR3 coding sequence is TGTGCCAGTAGTTCTCAAGCGAACACTGAAGCTTTCTTT. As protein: CASSSQANTEAFF.

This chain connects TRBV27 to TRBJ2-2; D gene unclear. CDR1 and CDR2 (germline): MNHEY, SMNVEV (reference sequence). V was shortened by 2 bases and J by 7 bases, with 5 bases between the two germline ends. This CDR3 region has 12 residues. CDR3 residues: CASSLKLGELFF. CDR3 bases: TGTGCCAGCAGTTTAAAGCTCGGGGAGCTGTTTTTT.

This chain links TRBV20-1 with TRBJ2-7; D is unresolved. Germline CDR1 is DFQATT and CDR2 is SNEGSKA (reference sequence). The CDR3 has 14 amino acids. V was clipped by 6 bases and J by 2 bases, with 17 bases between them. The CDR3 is CSASKEPLPYEQYF. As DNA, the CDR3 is TGCAGTGCCTCAAAGGAGCCTCTGCCCTACGAGCAGTACTTC.

The CDR3 bases are TGTGCCAGCAGCTTAGTTCTCTATGCAACTAATGAAAAACTGTTTTTT. It codes for CASSLVLYATNEKLFF. The rearrangement joins TRBV11-2 to TRBJ1-4; no firm D call. In germline, CDR1 is SGHAT, CDR2 FQNNGV. The CDR3 runs 16 residues. V gave up 1 base and J gave up 0 bases, with 9 bases separating them. The complete variable domain, with remaining parts taken from reference TRBV11-2 and TRBJ1-4, reads EAGVAQSPRYKIIEKRQSVAFWCNPISGHATLYWYQQILGQGPKLLIQFQNNGVVDDSQLPKDRFSAERLKGVDSTLKIQPAKLEDSAVYLCASSLVLYATNEKLFFGSGTQLSVL.

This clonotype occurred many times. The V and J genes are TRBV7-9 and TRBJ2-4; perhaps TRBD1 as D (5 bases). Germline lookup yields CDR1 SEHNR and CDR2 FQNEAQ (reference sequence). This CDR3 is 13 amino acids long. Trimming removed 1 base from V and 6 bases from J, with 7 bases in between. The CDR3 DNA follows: TGTGCCAGCAGCTTAGGGCAGGGAAACATTCAGTACTTC. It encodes CASSLGQGNIQYF.

CDR3 protein: CASSLLQLYGYTF. The CDR3 DNA follows: TGTGCCAGCAGTTTGTTGCAGCTCTATGGCTACACCTTC. The genes are TRBV12-3 or TRBV12-4 and TRBJ1-2; D is unresolved. There are 13 residues in the CDR3. V was clipped by 3 bases and J by 4 bases, with 9 bases between them.

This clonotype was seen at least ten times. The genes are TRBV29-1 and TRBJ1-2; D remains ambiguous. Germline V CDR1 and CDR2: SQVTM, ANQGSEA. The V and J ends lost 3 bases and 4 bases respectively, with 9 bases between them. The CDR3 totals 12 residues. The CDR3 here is CSVDGGPYGYTF. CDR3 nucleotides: TGCAGCGTTGACGGAGGACCCTATGGCTACACCTTC.

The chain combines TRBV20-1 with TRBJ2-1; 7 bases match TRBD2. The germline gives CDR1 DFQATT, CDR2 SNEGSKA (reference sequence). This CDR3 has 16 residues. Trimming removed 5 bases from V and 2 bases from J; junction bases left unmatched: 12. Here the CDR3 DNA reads TGCAGTGCTGTAGCCCTTGGGGGGGAGACCTACAATGAGCAGTTCTTC. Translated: CSAVALGGETYNEQFF.

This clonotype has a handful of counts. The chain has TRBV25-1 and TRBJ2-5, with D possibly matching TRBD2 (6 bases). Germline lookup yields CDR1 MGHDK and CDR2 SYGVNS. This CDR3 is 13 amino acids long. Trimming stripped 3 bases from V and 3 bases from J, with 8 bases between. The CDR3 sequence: CASSDWGEETQYF. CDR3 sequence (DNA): TGTGCCAGCAGTGATTGGGGGGAAGAGACCCAGTACTTC. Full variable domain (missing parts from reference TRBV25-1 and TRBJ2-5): EADIYQTPRYLVIGTGKKITLECSQTMGHDKMYWYQQDPGMELHLIHYSYGVNSTEKGDLSSESTVSRIRTEHFPLTLESARPSHTSQYLCASSDWGEETQYFGPGTRLLVL.

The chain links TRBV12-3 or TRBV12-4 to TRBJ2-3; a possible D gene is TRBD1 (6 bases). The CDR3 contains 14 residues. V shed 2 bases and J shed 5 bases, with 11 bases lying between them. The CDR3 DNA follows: TGTGCCAGCAGTTTACCCCAACAGGGAGATACGCAGTATTTT. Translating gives CASSLPQQGDTQYF.

The CDR3 coding sequence is TGTGCCAGCAGCTTAGCGCGGCAGGGGCACGAGCAGTACTTC. Translating it yields CASSLARQGHEQYF. The chain is built from TRBV7-9 and TRBJ2-7, with D maybe TRBD1 (6 bases). Germline loops: CDR1 SEHNR, CDR2 FQNEAQ (reference sequence). The CDR3 loop spans 14 amino acids. V lost 0 bases to trimming and J lost 5 bases, with 11 bases between them.

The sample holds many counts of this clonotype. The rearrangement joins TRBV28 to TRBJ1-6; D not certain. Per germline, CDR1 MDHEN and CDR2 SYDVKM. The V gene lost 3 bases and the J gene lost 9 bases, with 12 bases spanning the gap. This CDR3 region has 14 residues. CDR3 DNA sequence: TGTGCCAGCAGTTTGCCCCCGACTCGTTCACCCCTCCACTTT. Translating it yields CASSLPPTRSPLHF. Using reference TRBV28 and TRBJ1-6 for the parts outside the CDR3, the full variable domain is DVKVTQSSRYLVKRTGEKVFLECVQDMDHENMFWYRQDPGLGLRLIYFSYDVKMKEKGDIPEGYSVSREKKERFSLILESASTNQTSMYLCASSLPPTRSPLHFGNGTRLTVT.

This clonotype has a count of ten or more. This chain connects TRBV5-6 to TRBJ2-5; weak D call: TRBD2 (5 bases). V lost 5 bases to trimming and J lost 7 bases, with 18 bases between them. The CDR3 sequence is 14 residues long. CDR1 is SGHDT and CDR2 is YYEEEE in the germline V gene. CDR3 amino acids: CASRGSQYGGTQYF. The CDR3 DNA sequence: TGTGCCAGCAGGGGTAGCCAATACGGAGGGACCCAGTACTTC.

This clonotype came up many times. This CDR3 reads CAWRGGSYEQYF. The CDR3 DNA sequence: TGTGCCTGGAGAGGGGGGTCCTACGAGCAGTACTTC. The V call is TRBV30, the J call TRBJ2-7; tentatively, D is TRBD1 or TRBD2 (6 bases each). Germline values: CDR1 GTSNPN, CDR2 SVGIG (reference sequence). CDR3 length equals 12 residues. V dropped 3 bases and J dropped 1 base, with 7 bases sitting between them. Filled out from reference TRBV30 and TRBJ2-7, the complete variable domain reads SQTIHQWPATLVQPVGSPLSLECTVEGTSNPNLYWYRQAAGRGLQLLFYSVGIGQISSEVPQNLSASRPQDRQFILSSKKLLLSDSGFYLCAWRGGSYEQYFGPGTRLTVT.

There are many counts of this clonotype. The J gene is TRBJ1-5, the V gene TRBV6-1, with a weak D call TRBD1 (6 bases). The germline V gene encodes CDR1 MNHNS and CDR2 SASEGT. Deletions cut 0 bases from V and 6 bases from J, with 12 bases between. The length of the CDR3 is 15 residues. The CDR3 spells CASSEATGRSQPQHF. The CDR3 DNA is TGTGCCAGCAGTGAAGCAACAGGGAGAAGTCAGCCCCAGCATTTT.

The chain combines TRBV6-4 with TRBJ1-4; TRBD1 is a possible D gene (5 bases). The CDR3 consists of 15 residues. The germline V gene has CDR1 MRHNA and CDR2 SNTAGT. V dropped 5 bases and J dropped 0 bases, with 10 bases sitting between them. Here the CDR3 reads CASSMGTATNEKLFF. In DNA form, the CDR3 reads TGTGCCAGCAGTATGGGGACTGCAACTAATGAAAAACTGTTTTTT.

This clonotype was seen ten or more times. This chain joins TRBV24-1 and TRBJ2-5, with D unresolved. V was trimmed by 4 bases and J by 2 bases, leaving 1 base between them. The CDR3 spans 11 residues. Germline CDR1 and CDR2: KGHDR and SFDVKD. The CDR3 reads CATSEQETQYF. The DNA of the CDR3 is TGTGCCACCAGTGAACAAGAGACCCAGTACTTC.

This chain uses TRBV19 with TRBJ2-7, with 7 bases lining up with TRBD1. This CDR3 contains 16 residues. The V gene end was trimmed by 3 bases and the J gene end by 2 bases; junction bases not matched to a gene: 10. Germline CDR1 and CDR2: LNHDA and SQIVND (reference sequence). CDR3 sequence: CASSMGTVPGAYEQYF. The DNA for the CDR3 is TGTGCCAGTAGTATGGGGACAGTTCCCGGGGCCTACGAGCAGTACTTC.

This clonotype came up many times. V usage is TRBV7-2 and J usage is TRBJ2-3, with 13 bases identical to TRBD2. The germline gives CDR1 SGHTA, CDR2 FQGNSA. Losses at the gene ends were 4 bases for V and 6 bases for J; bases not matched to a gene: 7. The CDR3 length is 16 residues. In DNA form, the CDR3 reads TGTGCCAGCAGCTCCGGACTAGCGGGAGTCGTGGATACGCAGTATTTT. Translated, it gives CASSSGLAGVVDTQYF. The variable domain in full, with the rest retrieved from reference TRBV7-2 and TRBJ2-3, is GAGVSQSPSNKVTEKGKDVELRCDPISGHTALYWYRQSLGQGLEFLIYFQGNSAPDKSGLPSDRFSAERTGGSVSTLTIQRTQQEDSAVYLCASSSGLAGVVDTQYFGPGTRLTVL.